This T cell receptor beta chain was sequenced during a study of blood T cell repertoires in COVID-19. Whole-study context: Sites in the United States, Italy and Spain provided acute and convalescent COVID-19 samples. From T cells, B-cell-depleted T cells, or PBMCs came the material, which was cDNA or gDNA.

Original analysis: Counts of nucleated cells, estimated from reference gene primer amplification, were obtained. The data were produced by immunoSEQ multiplex PCR, yet TCRdb's version contains in-frame clones alone and is incomplete. Clone size and V and J calls were adopted from that table, with D and trimming inferred from the DNA. The repertoire holds 250,000 to 400,000 clones, roughly nine tenths seen once, with roughly 2.8% in the top ten. One Seattle source followed patients from active infection through their disease course. The CDR3 totals 13 residues. The V end was cut by 7 bases, the J end by 3 bases, with 12 bases between. CDR1 is MNHEY, CDR2 SVGAGI, per germline. This clone occurred once.

The gene calls are TRBV6-5 and TRBJ1-2, with D perhaps TRBD1 (5 bases). What was sequenced was peripheral blood. The receptor comes from a woman between 25 and 40 years old with COVID-19, enrolled during active disease. The CDR3 sequence: CASKHRQYYGYTF. Here the CDR3 DNA reads TGTGCCAGCAAACATCGACAGTACTATGGCTACACCTTC.